A selection of T cell receptor beta chains follows, all from one sample in a study of T cell clones after liver transplantation. Some clones are missing from TCRdb's copy, which holds only in-frame ones; the method was immunoSEQ multiplex PCR. The sample carries approximately 72,000 clones, 90% recorded once. The input for sequencing was CD4+ T cells from blood, taken before liver transplant. The origin of the receptors is a human donor who received a liver transplant. Each CDR3 is given with its conserved first and last residue. The order of the fields is J gene, V gene, clone size, D gene, CDR3 protein, CDR3 DNA. The D gene is left open where the match is weak. The size entry is marked missing in some rows and otherwise reads once, few, many or a size class.

>TRBJ1-1|TRBV28|few|.
CASFLTEAFF
TGTGCCAGCTTTTTAACTGAAGCTTTCTTT
>TRBJ1-3|TRBV11-2|.|TRBD1
CASSLTGGTGNTIYF
TGTGCCAGCAGCTTAACAGGGGGCACTGGAAACACCATATATTTT
>TRBJ2-7|TRBV7-8|.|.
CASRDVGGGDSYEQYF
TGTGCCAGCAGGGACGTGGGGGGGGGCGATAGCTACGAGCAGTACTTC
>TRBJ1-2|TRBV2|few|TRBD1
CASIGDRGYGYTF
TGTGCCAGCATTGGCGACAGGGGCTATGGCTACACCTTC
>TRBJ2-5|TRBV4-1|once|TRBD1
CASSQGQGRTETQYF
TGCGCCAGCAGCCAAGGACAGGGACGAACAGAGACCCAGTACTTC
>TRBJ2-7|TRBV10-3|.|.
CASQGSSYEQYF
TGTGCCTCACAGGGTTCCTCCTACGAGCAGTACTTC
>TRBJ1-4|TRBV4-3|once|.
CASSQGQGVDGLFF
TGCGCCAGCAGCCAAGGACAAGGTGTAGACGGACTGTTTTTT
>TRBJ2-7|TRBV19|once|.
CASSIDLRGGRYF
TGTGCCAGTAGTATAGATCTGAGGGGTGGGAGGTACTTC
>TRBJ2-4|TRBV7-9|once|.
CASSLARDNIILAKNIQYF
TGTGCCAGCAGCTTAGCACGGGACAATATAATACTAGCCAAAAACATTCAGTACTTC
>TRBJ1-3|TRBV6-6|.|.
CASTSTDKGSGNTIYF
TGTGCCAGCACCTCGACAGACAAAGGATCTGGAAACACCATATATTTT
>TRBJ1-1|TRBV2|once|TRBD1
CASEGQGNTEAFF
TGTGCCAGCGAAGGACAGGGAAACACTGAAGCTTTCTTT
>TRBJ2-7|TRBV5-1|.|TRBD1
CASRYGTAYEQYF
TGCGCCAGCAGATACGGGACAGCCTACGAGCAGTACTTC
>TRBJ1-1|TRBV18|.|.
CASSPGQNTEAFF
TGTGCCAGCTCACCAGGACAGAACACTGAAGCTTTCTTT
>TRBJ2-3|TRBV9|.|.
CASSVEQGATDTQYF
TGTGCCAGCAGCGTAGAACAGGGAGCCACAGATACGCAGTATTTT
>TRBJ2-3|TRBV9|.|.
CASSVASRGDTQYF
TGTGCCAGCAGCGTAGCTAGCAGGGGTGATACGCAGTATTTT
>TRBJ2-6|TRBV7-2|.|.
CASSLGGSGANVLTF
TGTGCCAGCAGCTTAGGAGGTAGCGGGGCCAACGTCCTGACTTTC
>TRBJ2-7|TRBV15|.|TRBD1
CATSRDRGNYEQYF
TGTGCCACCAGTCGGGACAGAGGAAATTACGAGCAGTACTTC
>TRBJ2-1|TRBV6-5|.|TRBD2
CASSWTSGRVGNEQFF
TGTGCCAGCAGTTGGACTAGCGGGAGAGTGGGGAATGAGCAGTTCTTC
>TRBJ1-1|TRBV7-2|.|.
CASSPRLRAQTTEAFF
TGTGCCAGCAGCCCACGCCTTCGCGCCCAGACCACTGAAGCTTTCTTT
>TRBJ2-3|TRBV5-1|.|.
CASSPNEVGSTDTQYF
TGCGCCAGCAGCCCCAATGAGGTGGGGTCCACAGATACGCAGTATTTT